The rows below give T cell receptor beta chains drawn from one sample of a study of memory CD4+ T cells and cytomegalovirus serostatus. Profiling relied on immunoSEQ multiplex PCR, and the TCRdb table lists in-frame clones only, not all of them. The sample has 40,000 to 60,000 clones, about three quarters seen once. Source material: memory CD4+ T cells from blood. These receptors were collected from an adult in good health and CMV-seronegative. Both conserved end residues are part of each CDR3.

CASSPDRPSGNTIYF	TRBV5-4	TRBJ1-3
CAIKASGYEQYF	TRBV10-3	TRBJ2-7
CASSWGSTYEQYF	TRBV7-6	TRBJ2-7
CASSYPSGGSLTEAFF	TRBV6-5	TRBJ1-1
CASRYYSDGNQPQHF	TRBV19	TRBJ1-5
CASSSGASGNTIYF	TRBV5-1	TRBJ1-3
CASSLRQGGPGELFF	TRBV7-9	TRBJ2-2
CASSELAGGLPYEQYF	TRBV6-1	TRBJ2-7
CASSFRASGTTDTQYF	TRBV27	TRBJ2-3
CASSFSPSGANVLTF	TRBV27	TRBJ2-6
CASSKGDTLREQYF	TRBV19	TRBJ2-7
CASSLAGAINTQYF	TRBV28	TRBJ2-3
CASTLAVGELFF	TRBV7-9	TRBJ2-2